Listed here are 22 T cell receptor beta chains from one sample, sequenced in a study of T cells after posttransplantation cyclophosphamide. The data were produced by immunoSEQ multiplex PCR, yet TCRdb's version contains in-frame clones alone and is incomplete. The sample holds approximately 21,000 clones, approximately 86% seen once. Methotrexate plus calcineurin inhibitor accompanied controls' myeloablative marrow transplants; sampling was 1 year later. The sequenced sample was PBMCs, obtained around 350 days after allogeneic stem cell transplant with calcineurin inhibitor and methotrexate. These receptor sequences come from a female patient aged 25-39 years who received an allogeneic stem cell transplant from an unrelated donor, was CMV-positive, and had acute and chronic GVHD. T cells may partly derive from the graft donor.

This sequence joins TRBV5-1 and TRBJ2-6, with a weak D call TRBD1 (5 bases). CDR3 length: 15 residues. Trimming pared 3 bases from V and 2 bases from J, leaving 9 bases between. In germline, CDR1 is SGHRS, CDR2 YFSETQ. The chain's CDR3 is CASSSQGAGANVLTF. Written as DNA, the CDR3 is TGCGCCAGCAGCTCTCAAGGGGCTGGGGCCAACGTCCTGACTTTC.

The gene calls are TRBV18 and TRBJ1-3, with D maybe TRBD1 (5 bases). Trimming took 4 bases from V and 0 from J, leaving 7 bases between them. This CDR3 has 14 residues. Germline assignment: CDR1 KGHSH and CDR2 LQKENI. The CDR3 sequence: CASSQDNSGNTIYF. DNA for the CDR3: TGTGCCAGCTCACAGGACAACTCTGGAAACACCATATATTTT.

This chain uses TRBV28 with TRBJ1-5; TRBD1 is a possible D gene (5 bases). V gave up 3 bases and J gave up 4 bases, with 13 bases separating them. Germline V CDR1 and CDR2: MDHEN, SYDVKM. The CDR3 is 15 residues long. The CDR3 region is CASSFLWGGNQPQHF. CDR3 in DNA: TGTGCCAGCAGTTTTTTGTGGGGGGGAAATCAGCCCCAGCATTTT. The entire variable domain, with the rest obtained from reference TRBV28 and TRBJ1-5, is as follows: DVKVTQSSRYLVKRTGEKVFLECVQDMDHENMFWYRQDPGLGLRLIYFSYDVKMKEKGDIPEGYSVSREKKERFSLILESASTNQTSMYLCASSFLWGGNQPQHFGDGTRLSIL.

The chain employs TRBV5-4 and TRBJ2-6; D unresolved. Germline V gives CDR1 SGHNT, CDR2 YYREEE (reference sequence). V was cut by 1 base and J by 1 base, with 6 bases left in between. The CDR3 is 15 residues long. CDR3 DNA: TGTGCCAGCAGCTTGCCCCTTTCTGGGGCCAACGTCCTGACTTTC. This encodes CASSLPLSGANVLTF.

The rearrangement uses TRBV5-5 and TRBJ2-4; possible D gene TRBD2, 5 bases. The V end was cut by 4 bases, the J end by 8 bases, with 16 bases between. Germline CDR1 SGHKS, CDR2 YYEKEE (reference sequence). The CDR3 runs 14 residues. Here the CDR3 reads CASSGWPLGDIQYF. Written as DNA, the CDR3 is TGTGCCAGCAGCGGGTGGCCCCTCGGGGACATTCAGTACTTC.

CDR3 protein: CASSVLGGVRTGELFF. The CDR3 nucleotides are TGTGCCAGCAGCGTACTGGGAGGGGTGAGAACCGGGGAGCTGTTTTTT. This chain joins TRBV9 and TRBJ2-2, with 7 nucleotides matching TRBD2. With V trimmed by 1 base and J by 5 bases, 8 bases remained unmatched. From germline, CDR1 is SGDLS and CDR2 YYNGEE. The CDR3 runs to 16 residues.

This clone showed up just once. V usage is TRBV5-1 and J usage is TRBJ2-1; possible D gene TRBD2, 6 bases. Germline CDR1 is SGHRS and CDR2 is YFSETQ. This CDR3 is built from 16 residues. The V end lost 0 bases, the J end lost 4 bases, and 14 bases lay between the germline ends. CDR3 region: CASSLGLAEPYNEQFF. As DNA, the CDR3 is TGCGCCAGCAGCTTGGGATTAGCGGAACCTTACAATGAGCAGTTCTTC.

The J gene is TRBJ2-6, the V gene TRBV7-8; D gene ambiguous. The CDR3 spans 18 residues. Germline V gene lookup returns CDR1 SGHVS and CDR2 FQNEAQ. V lost 3 bases and J 0 bases, leaving 15 bases between the germline ends. The CDR3 region is CASSFRLGTHSGANVLTF. The DNA of the CDR3 is TGTGCCAGCAGCTTCAGACTTGGAACTCACTCTGGGGCCAACGTCCTGACTTTC.

The chain couples TRBV28 to TRBJ2-1; D remains ambiguous. This CDR3 has 15 residues. V was cut by 3 bases and J by 4 bases, with 13 bases left in between. Germline CDR1 and CDR2: MDHEN and SYDVKM. CDR3 protein: CASSFFGRGYNEQFF. As DNA, the CDR3 is TGTGCCAGCAGTTTTTTTGGCAGAGGATACAATGAGCAGTTCTTC.

The J gene is TRBJ1-3, the V gene TRBV7-6; D ambiguous. Trimming took 4 bases from V and 6 from J, leaving 13 bases between them. This CDR3 is built from 14 residues. Germline loops: CDR1 SGHVS, CDR2 FNYEAQ. CDR3 in amino acids: CASSSGLLVNTIYF. CDR3 DNA sequence: TGTGCCAGCAGCTCGGGGTTGTTAGTAAACACCATATATTTT.

The gene calls are TRBV15 and TRBJ1-3, with a tentative D call TRBD1 (5 bases). The CDR3 is 12 amino acids. The V end lost 8 bases, the J end lost 7 bases, and 12 bases lay between the germline ends. Germline CDR1 is LNHNV and CDR2 is YYDKDF (reference sequence). The chain's CDR3 is CATGALGNTIYF. The CDR3 DNA reads as TGTGCCACCGGGGCCCTGGGGAACACCATATATTTT.

J is TRBJ1-1 and V is TRBV30; possibly TRBD1 for D (5 bases). CDR3 length equals 12 residues. Germline V gene data show CDR1 as GTSNPN and CDR2 as SVGIG (reference sequence). Trimming pared 6 bases from V and 0 bases from J, leaving 8 bases between. CDR3 protein: CACRQMNTEAFF. For the CDR3, the DNA is TGTGCCTGCCGACAGATGAACACTGAAGCTTTCTTT.

The rearrangement uses TRBV2 and TRBJ2-1, with D tentatively TRBD2 (6 bases). CDR1 and CDR2 from the germline V gene are SNHLY and FYNNEI. V was trimmed by 6 bases and J by 4 bases, leaving 13 bases between them. The CDR3 has 14 residues. CDR3 loop: CASRISGGYNEQFF. CDR3 bases: TGTGCCAGCAGGATTAGCGGAGGTTACAATGAGCAGTTCTTC.

This sequence joins TRBV11-2 and TRBJ2-7, with unresolved D. V lost 3 bases and J 3 bases, leaving 9 bases between the germline ends. CDR3 size: 13 residues. Germline V gives CDR1 SGHAT, CDR2 FQNNGV. CDR3 protein: CASSLVSLYEQYF. The CDR3 coding sequence is TGTGCCAGCAGCTTGGTCAGTCTCTACGAGCAGTACTTC.

The rearrangement links TRBV6-5 to TRBJ1-1, with D possibly matching TRBD1 (6 bases). The CDR3 contains 14 residues. Trimming removed 5 bases from V and 4 bases from J, with 14 bases in between. The germline CDR1 and CDR2 sequences are MNHEY and SVGAGI. The DNA for the CDR3 is TGTGCCAGCAGTGGCCGGGAGGGGGTCACTGAAGCTTTCTTT. It yields the protein CASSGREGVTEAFF.

The chain uses TRBV19 and TRBJ1-5; D may be TRBD1 (5 bases). Germline CDR1 is LNHDA and CDR2 is SQIVND (reference sequence). The V gene lost 5 bases and the J gene lost 0 bases, with 14 bases spanning the gap. The CDR3 is made up of 16 amino acids. The DNA for the CDR3 is TGTGCCAGTAGTGTGTCAGGGACTTATAGCAATCAGCCCCAGCATTTT. It translates to CASSVSGTYSNQPQHF. The complete variable domain, with remaining parts taken from reference TRBV19 and TRBJ1-5, reads DGGITQSPKYLFRKEGQNVTLSCEQNLNHDAMYWYRQDPGQGLRLIYYSQIVNDFQKGDIAEGYSVSREKKESFPLTVTSAQKNPTAFYLCASSVSGTYSNQPQHFGDGTRLSIL.

The chain carries TRBV27 and TRBJ2-7; 7 nucleotides line up with TRBD1. The CDR3 has 16 amino acids. The ends lost 6 bases at V and 2 bases at J; junction bases unmatched: 13. The V gene's germline CDR1 is MNHEY and CDR2 SMNVEV (reference sequence). CDR3: CASSRTGEFSAYEQYF. CDR3 sequence (DNA): TGTGCCAGCAGCCGCACAGGGGAGTTCAGCGCCTACGAGCAGTACTTC.

The chain recombines TRBV19 with TRBJ1-1; a possible D gene is TRBD1 (6 bases). Trimming took 10 bases from V and 1 from J, leaving 19 bases between them. The germline V gene encodes CDR1 LNHDA and CDR2 SQIVND (reference sequence). The CDR3 length is 15 residues. The CDR3 region has the DNA TGTGCCACCTCCTGGGGGGGCCGGGGGAACACTGAAGCTTTCTTT. This encodes CATSWGGRGNTEAFF.

The chain has TRBV9 and TRBJ2-1; 8 bases are a match to TRBD2. V shed 0 bases and J 6 bases; nucleotides not matched to a gene: 2. Germline V gene data show CDR1 as SGDLS and CDR2 as YYNGEE. The CDR3 contains 14 residues. The CDR3 region is CASSVAGGSNEQFF. The CDR3 coding sequence is TGTGCCAGCAGCGTAGCGGGAGGGAGCAATGAGCAGTTCTTC.

The rearrangement links TRBV27 to TRBJ2-5; no firm D call. With 0 bases removed from V and 0 bases from J, the gap between germline ends came to 5 bases. From germline, CDR1 is MNHEY and CDR2 SMNVEV (reference sequence). The CDR3 runs 14 residues. DNA of the CDR3: TGTGCCAGCAGTTTATCCTCTTACCAAGAGACCCAGTACTTC. Translated: CASSLSSYQETQYF.

V usage is TRBV10-3 and J usage is TRBJ2-1; 11 positions match TRBD1. CDR3 length: 14 residues. Trimming took 5 bases from V and 6 from J; bases not matched to a gene: 3. Germline V CDR1 and CDR2: ENHRY, SYGVKD. The CDR3 region is CAISTGTGGNEQFF. CDR3 DNA: TGTGCCATCAGTACCGGGACAGGGGGCAATGAGCAGTTCTTC.

This chain joins TRBV5-1 and TRBJ2-1; D gene uncertain. From germline, CDR1 is SGHRS and CDR2 YFSETQ. The CDR3 consists of 17 residues. The germline V and J ends were trimmed by 0 bases and 2 bases, with 15 bases remaining between them. Here the CDR3 DNA reads TGCGCCAGCAGCTTGGGTCTTGGCGGTTTAACCTACAATGAGCAGTTCTTC. It is translated as CASSLGLGGLTYNEQFF.